A selection of T cell receptor beta chains follows, all from one sample in a study of a mutant IDH1 vaccine in newly diagnosed glioma. Antigen specificity for these receptors is unknown. The repertoire was sequenced with immunoSEQ multiplex PCR; TCRdb's copy has only in-frame clones and lacks some. The sample has fewer than 35,000 clones; around 91% are singletons. The source material was PBMCs, sampled from a glioma patient whose treatment included an IDH1 peptide vaccine. These receptors came from a man aged 18 to 30 with glioma. Both conserved end residues are trimmed from each CDR3.

v_call: TRBV27; cdr3_aa: ASSLTGGVTEAF
v_call: TRBV6-5; cdr3_aa: ASSYTGDIYNEQF
v_call: TRBV30; cdr3_aa: AWNPGAMNTEAF
v_call: TRBV30; cdr3_aa: AWSRTDWIYGYT
v_call: TRBV6-1; cdr3_aa: ASRLAATNEKLF
v_call: TRBV30; cdr3_aa: AWSGGGANTEAF
v_call: TRBV27; cdr3_aa: ASSLVGTSGHEQY
v_call: TRBV2; cdr3_aa: ASSERALGDTEAF
v_call: TRBV2; cdr3_aa: ASRGGNSGINTQY
v_call: TRBV4-2; cdr3_aa: ASSPTRGTSPPYEQY
v_call: TRBV6-5; cdr3_aa: ASSYSNRAWTEAF
v_call: TRBV6-1; cdr3_aa: ASSEEPTLRGGYT
v_call: TRBV9; cdr3_aa: ASSVDQGNYGYT
v_call: TRBV7-8; cdr3_aa: ASSLFEGISYNEQF
v_call: TRBV7-2; cdr3_aa: ASSFQGQGGYEQY
v_call: TRBV7-2; cdr3_aa: ASSTQNGARGGTQY
v_call: TRBV2; cdr3_aa: ASRRTQQF
v_call: TRBV6-5; cdr3_aa: ASTSTGDLTQY
v_call: TRBV5-6; cdr3_aa: ASSLEGLISGANVLT
v_call: TRBV30; cdr3_aa: AWSLVNEQF
v_call: TRBV4-1; cdr3_aa: ASSLERGRNNQPQH
v_call: TRBV5-6; cdr3_aa: ASSLPGPNTEAF
v_call: TRBV27; cdr3_aa: ASSSWTGFGEAF
v_call: TRBV27; cdr3_aa: ASSPPGEGEALH
v_call: TRBV4-3; cdr3_aa: ASSQEWAGEVGELF
v_call: TRBV19; cdr3_aa: ASSPGAAPMNTEAF
v_call: TRBV7-2; cdr3_aa: ASSFIGALEQF
v_call: TRBV4-2; cdr3_aa: ASSQEEEGFQPQH
v_call: TRBV7-2; cdr3_aa: ASRRERTDTQY
v_call: TRBV20-1; cdr3_aa: SARPTYGYT
v_call: TRBV5-6; cdr3_aa: ASSKGQGSDQPQH
v_call: TRBV28; cdr3_aa: ASSLTAGAGGNTIY
v_call: TRBV29-1; cdr3_aa: SVEAESAYNEQF
v_call: TRBV7-2; cdr3_aa: ASSPRGGTGAETQY
v_call: TRBV5-1; cdr3_aa: ASSLGTATDTQY
v_call: TRBV7-2; cdr3_aa: ASSRQGMNTEAF
v_call: TRBV5-1; cdr3_aa: ASSLDRGGNGYT
v_call: TRBV19; cdr3_aa: ASSSGTGSYEQY
v_call: TRBV7-2; cdr3_aa: ASSLRDQRGYT
v_call: TRBV19; cdr3_aa: ASSRLAGLVNEQF
v_call: TRBV5-8; cdr3_aa: ASSLSGVGNTIY
v_call: TRBV27; cdr3_aa: ASSLSMFGGYT
v_call: TRBV5-1; cdr3_aa: ASSALGGSGGLNTEAF
v_call: TRBV19; cdr3_aa: ASSPGGGYNSPLH
v_call: TRBV9; cdr3_aa: ASSPGKGVSYNEQF
v_call: TRBV7-2; cdr3_aa: ASSRAPAGNEKLF